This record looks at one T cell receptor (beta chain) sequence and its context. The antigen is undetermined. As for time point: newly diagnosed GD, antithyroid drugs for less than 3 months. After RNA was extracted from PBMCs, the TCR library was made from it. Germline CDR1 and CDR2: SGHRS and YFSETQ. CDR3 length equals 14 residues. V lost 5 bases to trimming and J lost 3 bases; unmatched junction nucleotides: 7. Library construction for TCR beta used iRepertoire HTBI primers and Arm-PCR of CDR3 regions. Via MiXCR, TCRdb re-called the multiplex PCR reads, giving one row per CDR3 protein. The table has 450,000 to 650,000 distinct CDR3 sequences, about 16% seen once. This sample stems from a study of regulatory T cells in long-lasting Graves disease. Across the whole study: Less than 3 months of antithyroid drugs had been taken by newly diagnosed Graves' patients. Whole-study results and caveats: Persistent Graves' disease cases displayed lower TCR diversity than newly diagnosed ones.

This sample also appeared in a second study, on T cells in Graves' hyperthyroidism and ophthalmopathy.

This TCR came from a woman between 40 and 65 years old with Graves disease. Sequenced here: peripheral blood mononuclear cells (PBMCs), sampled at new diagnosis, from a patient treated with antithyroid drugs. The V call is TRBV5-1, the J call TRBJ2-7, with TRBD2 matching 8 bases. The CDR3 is CASRSVAGNYEQYF. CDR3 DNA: TGCGCCAGCAGGTCGGTAGCGGGGAACTACGAGCAGTACTTC.